This TCR beta chain was retrieved from a study of vaccination effects on CD4 cells after COVID-19. About the study: Approximately 2 million PBMC per well received 7.5 to 10 IU/ml IL-2 and 9 to 10 ug/ml peptides in culture.

Comments on this clone: Its target is not known.

Per germline, CDR1 GTSNPN and CDR2 SVGIG (reference sequence). This CDR3 has 13 amino acids. Trimming left V 3 bases short and J 1 base short, with 9 bases between. Some clones are missing from TCRdb's copy, which holds only in-frame ones; the method was immunoSEQ multiplex PCR. This table has around 35,000 clones, roughly 74% appearing once. With more than 9 days of culture completed, CD4+ T cells were isolated. The TCR sequence derives from a human donor who received a COVID-19 vaccine. V and J are TRBV30 and TRBJ1-1, with D hard to call. Here the sequenced sample was CD4+ T cells from PBMCs cultured without peptide, taken before COVID-19 vaccination. Here the CDR3 reads CAWRSGGNTEAFF. The CDR3 bases are TGTGCCTGGAGATCAGGAGGGAACACTGAAGCTTTCTTT.